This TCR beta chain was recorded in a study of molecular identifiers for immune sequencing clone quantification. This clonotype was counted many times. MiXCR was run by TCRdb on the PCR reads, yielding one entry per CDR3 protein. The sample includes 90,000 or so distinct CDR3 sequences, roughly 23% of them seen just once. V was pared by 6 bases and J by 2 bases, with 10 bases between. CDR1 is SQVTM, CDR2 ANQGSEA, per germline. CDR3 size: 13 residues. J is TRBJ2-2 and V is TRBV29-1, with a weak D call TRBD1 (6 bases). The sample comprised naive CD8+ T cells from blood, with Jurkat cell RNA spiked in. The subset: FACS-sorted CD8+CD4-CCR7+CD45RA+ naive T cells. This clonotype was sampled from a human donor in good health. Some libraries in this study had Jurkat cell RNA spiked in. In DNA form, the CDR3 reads TGCAGCGTCGGGGACAAAAACACCGGGGAGCTGTTTTTT. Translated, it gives CSVGDKNTGELFF.